One and the same sample provided the 30 T cell receptor beta chains below, sequenced in a study of blood T cell repertoires in COVID-19 (dated by TCRdb to 2018 to 2020). To prepare the library, the immunoSEQ multiplex PCR assay was applied. What TCRdb holds here is the immuneACCESS table cut down to in-frame rearrangements. Part of the clones is not present; checked against another copy, under half of the missing clones reflect an unresolved V gene, and the others are unexplained. Here the sample has about 54,000 clones; around 84% occur a single time. Of the sample, around 27% is held by the ten largest clones. Sequencing input: peripheral blood. The receptors were sampled from a human donor in a cohort sampled during active COVID-19.

This clone was seen a single time. The V and J genes are TRBV12-3 or TRBV12-4 and TRBJ2-7; D ambiguous. V lost 5 bases and J 3 bases, leaving 8 bases between the germline ends. CDR3 length: 12 amino acids. CDR3 sequence reads: CASSGVSYEQYF. CDR3 DNA: TGTGCCAGCAGTGGTGTCAGCTACGAGCAGTACTTC.

The rearrangement uses TRBV15 and TRBJ1-2; 7 bases match TRBD1. This CDR3 has 14 amino acids. Germline-derived CDR1 and CDR2 are LNHNV and YYDKDF (reference sequence). Unmatched junction bases numbered 7, after V lost 0 bases and J lost 9 bases. CDR3 nucleotide sequence: TGTGCCACCAGCAGAGATAGAGGGGGCCTACGCTACACCTTC. Translated: CATSRDRGGLRYTF.

This rearrangement joins TRBV3-1 (or the pseudogene TRBV3-2) to TRBJ2-2, with 7 bases fitting TRBD2. J lost 13 bases, V lost 1 base, and 12 bases had no gene match. CDR1 is LGHDT and CDR2 is YNNKEL in the germline V gene (reference sequence). The CDR3 contains 15 residues. CDR3 sequence reads: CASSQGTRRLAGLFF. DNA for the CDR3: TGTGCCAGCAGCCAAGGGACTAGGCGGCTGGCTGGGCTGTTTTTT.

The gene calls are TRBV28 and TRBJ2-5, with D uncertain. V was pared by 4 bases and J by 0 bases, with 3 bases between. Germline V gene lookup returns CDR1 MDHEN and CDR2 SYDVKM. This CDR3 region has 12 residues. CDR3 amino acids: CASSSYQETQYF. CDR3 DNA: TGTGCCAGCAGTTCCTACCAAGAGACCCAGTACTTC.

The gene calls are TRBV4-2 and TRBJ1-1; no firm D call. V was trimmed by 2 bases and J by 8 bases, leaving 9 bases between them. This CDR3 has 12 residues. Germline CDR1 reads LGHNA; CDR2 reads YNFKEQ. CDR3 in DNA: TGTGCCAGCAGCCAACGCGGGTTGGAAGCTTTCTTT. Its translation is CASSQRGLEAFF.

The rearrangement joins TRBV5-1 to TRBJ2-3; perhaps TRBD2 as D (6 bases). CDR3 size: 16 residues. Germline assignment: CDR1 SGHRS and CDR2 YFSETQ. Trimming stripped 5 bases from V and 2 bases from J, with 18 bases between. CDR3 protein: CASRIVEGSDTDTQYF. In nucleotides, the CDR3 is TGCGCCAGCAGAATCGTGGAGGGGTCAGACACAGATACGCAGTATTTT.

The rearrangement uses TRBV7-9 and TRBJ2-1; TRBD2 aligns across 12 bases. The CDR3 sequence is 17 residues long. The V gene's germline CDR1 is SEHNR and CDR2 FQNEAQ (reference sequence). Trimming cost V 5 bases and J 10 bases; bases outside gene matches: 15. CDR3 sequence reads: CASSLPFRLAGVGEQFF. The CDR3 region has the DNA TGTGCCAGCAGCCTCCCGTTTAGACTAGCGGGAGTAGGGGAGCAGTTCTTC.

This clone was detected only once. The chain combines TRBV9 with TRBJ2-7; 10 bases agree with TRBD2. The CDR3 consists of 14 residues. The J segment lost 4 bases and the V segment lost 4 bases, leaving 5 bases of the junction unmatched. Germline loops: CDR1 SGDLS, CDR2 YYNGEE. The DNA for the CDR3 is TGTGCCAGCAGCTCCGGGACTAGCGCTTACGAGCAGTACTTC. It specifies CASSSGTSAYEQYF.

This chain joins TRBV7-9 and TRBJ1-4; TRBD1 is a possible D gene (5 bases). The CDR3 contains 16 residues. Deletions cut 5 bases from V and 0 bases from J, with 13 bases between. CDR1 SEHNR and CDR2 FQNEAQ come from the germline V gene (reference sequence). The DNA of the CDR3 is TGTGCCAGCAGCCCAGCGACGGGGGCAACTAATGAAAAACTGTTTTTT. Translation: CASSPATGATNEKLFF.

This chain connects TRBV5-1 to TRBJ2-1; TRBD1 is a possible D gene (5 bases). Germline CDR1 is SGHRS and CDR2 is YFSETQ. The V end lost 0 bases, the J end lost 5 bases, and 9 bases lay between the germline ends. This CDR3 region has 14 residues. The CDR3 reads CASSLDSGNNEQFF. In nucleotides, the CDR3 is TGCGCCAGCAGCTTGGATTCAGGGAACAATGAGCAGTTCTTC.

The rearrangement uses TRBV6-1 and TRBJ1-1; D is unresolved. V lost 2 bases and J lost 10, with 14 bases in between. This CDR3 is built from 13 residues. The germline V gene encodes CDR1 MNHNS and CDR2 SASEGT. The CDR3: CASSEISLASAFF. The CDR3 nucleotides are TGTGCCAGCAGTGAAATAAGCCTAGCCTCAGCTTTCTTT.

A few counts support this clone. The chain couples TRBV19 to TRBJ2-3; 13 bases map to TRBD2. The CDR3 has 18 residues. CDR1 is LNHDA and CDR2 is SQIVND in the germline V gene (reference sequence). The trim removed 0 bases at V and 4 bases at J, leaving 7 bases unmatched. DNA for the CDR3: TGTGCCAGTAGTATAGATAGGACTAGCGGGGGCTCCGCAGATACGCAGTATTTT. Encoded protein: CASSIDRTSGGSADTQYF.

There are a few counts of this clone. V and J are TRBV4-2 and TRBJ2-3; 7 nucleotides align to TRBD2. Germline values: CDR1 LGHNA, CDR2 YNFKEQ. V lost 1 base, J lost 2 bases, and 9 bases stayed unmatched. CDR3 length equals 17 residues. CDR3 protein: CASSQVPGTTYTDTQYF. CDR3 bases: TGTGCCAGCAGCCAAGTTCCCGGGACTACCTACACAGATACGCAGTATTTT.

V usage is TRBV7-3 and J usage is TRBJ2-3; no clear D gene. The ends were cut back, 1 base at V and 6 bases at J, with 8 bases in the middle. Germline V CDR1 and CDR2: SGHTA, FQGTGA. The CDR3 consists of 13 residues. As DNA, the CDR3 is TGTGCCAGCAGCTTAAGTCCCGGGGATACGCAGTATTTT. This translates into CASSLSPGDTQYF.

This clone was counted once. The V and J genes are TRBV18 and TRBJ2-1; D possibly corresponds to TRBD2 (6 bases). V lost 3 bases, J lost 2 bases, and 14 bases lay in between. The germline V gene encodes CDR1 KGHSH and CDR2 LQKENI. The CDR3 runs to 16 residues. The CDR3 sequence: CASSPRVDYAYNEQFF. The CDR3 DNA reads as TGTGCCAGCTCACCTCGGGTGGACTACGCCTACAATGAGCAGTTCTTC.

J is TRBJ2-3 and V is TRBV9; 7 bases map to TRBD1. The V gene end was trimmed by 3 bases and the J gene end by 2 bases; junction bases not matched to a gene: 9. This CDR3 spans 16 amino acids. Germline V CDR1 and CDR2: SGDLS, YYNGEE. The CDR3, as DNA: TGTGCCAGCAGCGCCTTTGAGGGGGCTGACACAGATACGCAGTATTTT. The encoded protein is CASSAFEGADTDTQYF.

V is TRBV18 and J is TRBJ2-7; D not certain. The CDR3 covers 13 residues. Germline-derived CDR1 and CDR2 are KGHSH and LQKENI. Trimming cost V 1 base and J 10 bases, with 14 bases left between them. The chain's CDR3 is CASSPLDSDLQYF. The CDR3 DNA follows: TGTGCCAGCTCACCACTCGACTCAGACCTCCAGTACTTC.

This chain uses TRBV7-9 with TRBJ2-1, with D possibly matching TRBD2 (6 bases). Germline V CDR1 and CDR2: SEHNR, FQNEAQ (reference sequence). The CDR3 sequence is 15 residues long. Trimming pared 5 bases from V and 6 bases from J, leaving 17 bases between. In nucleotides, the CDR3 is TGTGCCAGCAGCCGCGGGACGGCTCAACTCAATGAGCAGTTCTTC. Its translation is CASSRGTAQLNEQFF.

V and J are TRBV12-3 or TRBV12-4 and TRBJ1-4; 7 nucleotides align to TRBD1. This CDR3 is built from 13 residues. With 6 bases clipped from V and 8 bases from J, the junction kept 6 bases outside the gene matches. The CDR3 nucleotides read TGTGCCAGCAGAAGACAGGGTCGCGAAAAACTGTTTTTT. Amino acid sequence: CASRRQGREKLFF.

The chain links TRBV5-1 to TRBJ2-7; TRBD2 matches at 7 bases. The ends lost 0 bases at V and 7 bases at J; junction bases unmatched: 10. Germline V gives CDR1 SGHRS, CDR2 YFSETQ. The CDR3 length is 15 residues. The CDR3, as DNA: TGCGCCAGCAGCTTGGATGTTGCGGGAGTACAGGAGCAGTACTTC. Protein sequence: CASSLDVAGVQEQYF.

The chain is built from TRBV19 and TRBJ2-5; 9 nucleotides agree with TRBD1. The CDR3 is 14 residues long. With V trimmed by 5 bases and J by 3 bases, 4 bases remained unmatched. Germline loops: CDR1 LNHDA, CDR2 SQIVND (reference sequence). CDR3 protein: CASSAGQGKETQYF. As DNA, the CDR3 is TGTGCCAGTAGTGCTGGACAGGGGAAAGAGACCCAGTACTTC.

The chain uses TRBV6-1 and TRBJ1-5; 11 positions match TRBD1. V trimming: 3 bases; J trimming: 3 bases; junction bases outside the gene matches: 4. There are 16 residues in the CDR3. The germline V gene has CDR1 MNHNS and CDR2 SASEGT. CDR3 DNA: TGTGCCAGCAGTGATGGACAGGGGGCAATCAATCAGCCCCAGCATTTT. Its protein product is CASSDGQGAINQPQHF.

The rearrangement joins TRBV2 to TRBJ2-5; 7 nucleotides match TRBD1. V lost 7 bases, J lost 4 bases, and 9 bases stayed unmatched. CDR1 and CDR2 from the germline V gene are SNHLY and FYNNEI. CDR3 length: 14 residues. DNA of the CDR3: TGTGCCAGCATCGTTAACAGGGGTGCAGAGACCCAGTACTTC. Protein: CASIVNRGAETQYF.

The chain links TRBV20-1 to TRBJ2-5, with D perhaps matching TRBD1 (6 bases). The length of the CDR3 is 11 residues. With 8 bases removed from V and 0 bases from J, the gap between germline ends came to 7 bases. From germline, CDR1 is DFQATT and CDR2 SNEGSKA (reference sequence). The CDR3 region is CSTGNQETQYF. CDR3 coding DNA: TGCAGTACAGGGAACCAAGAGACCCAGTACTTC.

This chain connects TRBV5-5 to TRBJ1-5, with 8 bases identical to TRBD1. Germline V gene lookup returns CDR1 SGHKS and CDR2 YYEKEE (reference sequence). V shed 4 bases, J shed 0 bases, and the junction held 9 bases outside the gene matches. This CDR3 spans 17 amino acids. CDR3: CASSIRGPTISNQPQHF. Here the CDR3 DNA reads TGTGCCAGCAGCATCAGGGGGCCCACAATTAGCAATCAGCCCCAGCATTTT. The full variable domain, completed using reference TRBV5-5 and TRBJ1-5, is DAGVTQSPTHLIKTRGQQVTLRCSPISGHKSVSWYQQVLGQGPQFIFQYYEKEERGRGNFPDRFSARQFPNYSSELNVNALLLGDSALYLCASSIRGPTISNQPQHFGDGTRLSIL.

This clone was recorded once. The chain couples TRBV6-5 to TRBJ2-1; 7 bases fit TRBD2. Germline lookup yields CDR1 MNHEY and CDR2 SVGAGI. The V and J ends lost 2 bases and 2 bases, in that order; junction bases with no gene match: 6. The CDR3 is 16 amino acids. CDR3 region: CASSYGLGGAYNEQFF. CDR3 sequence (DNA): TGTGCCAGCAGTTACGGGTTGGGGGGGGCCTACAATGAGCAGTTCTTC.

The chain has TRBV5-1 and TRBJ2-2; D is unresolved. The CDR3 consists of 14 residues. V shed 3 bases and J shed 4 bases, with 10 bases lying between them. Germline loops: CDR1 SGHRS, CDR2 YFSETQ. CDR3 residues: CASSWSVSTGELFF. The CDR3 nucleotides read TGCGCCAGCAGCTGGAGTGTATCCACCGGGGAGCTGTTTTTT.

The CDR3 loop is CASSQALGRDTSYNEQFF. In DNA, the CDR3 is TGTGCCAGCAGCCAAGCCCTCGGCCGGGACACCTCCTACAATGAGCAGTTCTTC. This chain joins TRBV3-1 (or the pseudogene TRBV3-2) and TRBJ2-1; D is perhaps TRBD1 (6 bases). V was shortened by 1 base and J by 0 bases, with 16 bases between the two germline ends. CDR3 length: 18 amino acids. Germline V gives CDR1 LGHDT, CDR2 YNNKEL (reference sequence).

J is TRBJ2-2 and V is TRBV27; D is possibly TRBD1 (6 bases). The CDR3 is 16 residues long. Trimming cost V 2 bases and J 4 bases, with 14 bases left between them. Looked up from germline, CDR1 is MNHEY and CDR2 is SMNVEV (reference sequence). Here the CDR3 reads CASSLGNRAGTGELFF. Here the CDR3 DNA reads TGTGCCAGCAGTTTAGGGAACAGGGCGGGCACCGGGGAGCTGTTTTTT.

This sequence joins TRBV28 and TRBJ1-5; 11 bases are a match to TRBD1. The junction had 8 bases not matched to a gene; V was cut back by 8 bases and J by 5 bases. This CDR3 contains 15 residues. Germline assignment: CDR1 MDHEN and CDR2 SYDVKM. CDR3 region: CASGRGQGGYQPQHF. The CDR3 region has the DNA TGTGCCAGCGGGAGGGGACAGGGGGGGTATCAGCCCCAGCATTTT.